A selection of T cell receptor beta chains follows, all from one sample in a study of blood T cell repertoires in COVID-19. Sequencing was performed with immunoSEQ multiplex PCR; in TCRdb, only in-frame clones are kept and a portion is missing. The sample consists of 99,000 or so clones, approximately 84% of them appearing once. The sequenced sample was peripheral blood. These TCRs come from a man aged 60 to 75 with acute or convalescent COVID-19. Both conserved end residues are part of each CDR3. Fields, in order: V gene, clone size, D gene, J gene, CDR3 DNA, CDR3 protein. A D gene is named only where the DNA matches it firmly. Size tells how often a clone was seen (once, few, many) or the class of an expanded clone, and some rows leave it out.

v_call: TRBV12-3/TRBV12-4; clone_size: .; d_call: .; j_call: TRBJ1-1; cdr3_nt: TGTGCCAGCAGTTTAAACAGGGACACTGAAGCTTTCTTT; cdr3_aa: CASSLNRDTEAFF
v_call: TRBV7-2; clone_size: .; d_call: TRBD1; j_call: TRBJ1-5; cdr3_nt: TGTGCCAGCAGCTTCCAGGGGGGAAGCAATCAGCCCCAGCATTTT; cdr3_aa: CASSFQGGSNQPQHF
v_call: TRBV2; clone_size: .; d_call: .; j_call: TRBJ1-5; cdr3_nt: TGTGCCTTACGGAACAGGGCCAGACAGCCCCAGCATTTT; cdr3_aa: CALRNRARQPQHF
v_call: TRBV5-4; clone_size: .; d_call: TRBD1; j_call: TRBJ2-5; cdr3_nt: TGTGCCAGCAGCCTGGCAGGGGGTCGGGAGACCCAGTACTTC; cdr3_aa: CASSLAGGRETQYF
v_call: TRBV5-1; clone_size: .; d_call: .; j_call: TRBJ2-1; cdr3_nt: TGCGCCAGCAGCAGCCCGAGCTCCTACAATGAGCAGTTCTTC; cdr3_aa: CASSSPSSYNEQFF
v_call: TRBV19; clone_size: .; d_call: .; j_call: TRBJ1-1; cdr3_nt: TGTGCCAGTACCTTGGCCCGCGGGGGAGGCACTGAAGCTTTCTTT; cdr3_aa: CASTLARGGGTEAFF
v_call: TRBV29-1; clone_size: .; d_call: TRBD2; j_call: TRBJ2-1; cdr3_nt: TGCAGCGTCTTGACTAGCGGGAGGCCGAGCTCCTACAATGAGCAGTTCTTC; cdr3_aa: CSVLTSGRPSSYNEQFF
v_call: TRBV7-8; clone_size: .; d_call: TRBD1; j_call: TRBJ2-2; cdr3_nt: TGTGCCAGCAGCCCGGGACAGGGAACCGGGGAGCTGTTTTTT; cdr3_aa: CASSPGQGTGELFF
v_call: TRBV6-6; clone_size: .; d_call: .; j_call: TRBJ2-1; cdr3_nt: TGTGCCAGCACCCCTTCCGGGGGCAATGAGCAGTTCTTC; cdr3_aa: CASTPSGGNEQFF
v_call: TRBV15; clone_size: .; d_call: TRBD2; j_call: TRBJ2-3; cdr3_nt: TGTGCCACCAGCAGGTCTAGCGGGTACACAGATACGCAGTATTTT; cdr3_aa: CATSRSSGYTDTQYF
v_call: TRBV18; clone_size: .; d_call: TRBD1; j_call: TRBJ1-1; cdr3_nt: TGTGCCAGCTCGCCCTGGGACAGGGGTCCCGGCACTGAAGCTTTCTTT; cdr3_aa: CASSPWDRGPGTEAFF
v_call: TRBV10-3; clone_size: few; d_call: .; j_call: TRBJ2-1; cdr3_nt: TGTGCCATCAGTGAGGGTAGTAATGAGCAGTTCTTC; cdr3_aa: CAISEGSNEQFF
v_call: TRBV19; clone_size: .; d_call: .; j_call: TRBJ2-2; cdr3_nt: TGTGCCAGTAGTATCTATAACACCGGGGAGCTGTTTTTT; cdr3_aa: CASSIYNTGELFF
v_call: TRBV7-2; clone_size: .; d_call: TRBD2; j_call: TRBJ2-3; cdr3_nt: TGTGCCAGCAGCGCACTAGCGAACACAGATACGCAGTATTTT; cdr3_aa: CASSALANTDTQYF
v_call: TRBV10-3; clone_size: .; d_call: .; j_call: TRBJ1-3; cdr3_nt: TGTGCCATCAGTGAGGCGAAAACTGGAAACACCATATATTTT; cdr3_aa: CAISEAKTGNTIYF
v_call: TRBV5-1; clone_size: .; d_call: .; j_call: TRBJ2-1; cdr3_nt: TGCGCCAGCAGCTTGCTTATTGGTAGTAATGAGCAGTTCTTC; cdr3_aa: CASSLLIGSNEQFF
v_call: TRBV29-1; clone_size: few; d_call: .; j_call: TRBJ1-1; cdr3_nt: TGCAGCGTTCTTTCAGGGAAACCTGAAGCTTTCTTT; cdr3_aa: CSVLSGKPEAFF
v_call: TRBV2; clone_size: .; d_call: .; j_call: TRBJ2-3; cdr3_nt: TGTGCCAGCAGTGAACTTTCCACTACCACAGATACGCAGTATTTT; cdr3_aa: CASSELSTTTDTQYF
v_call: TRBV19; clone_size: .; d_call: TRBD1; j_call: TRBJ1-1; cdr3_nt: TGTGCCAGTAGTAACCGGGACAGGGGTTTCGGCCCTGAAGCTTTCTTT; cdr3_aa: CASSNRDRGFGPEAFF
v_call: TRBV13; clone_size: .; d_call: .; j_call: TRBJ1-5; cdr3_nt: TGTGCCAGCAGCTTAAGGTTTTCCGGAGGGACTTCGAGAGGGCCCCAGCATTTT; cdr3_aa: CASSLRFSGGTSRGPQHF
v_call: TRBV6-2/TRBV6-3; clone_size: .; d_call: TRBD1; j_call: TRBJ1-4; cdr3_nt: TGTGCCAGCAGTTACTGGCCTCCGGGACAGGGGGACCCTACGAAACTGTTTTTT; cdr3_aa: CASSYWPPGQGDPTKLFF
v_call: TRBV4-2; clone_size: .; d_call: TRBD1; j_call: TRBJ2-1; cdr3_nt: TGTGCCAGCAGCCAAGTAAATCGGGACAGCGTTTCCCCCAATGAGCAGTTCTTC; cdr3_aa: CASSQVNRDSVSPNEQFF
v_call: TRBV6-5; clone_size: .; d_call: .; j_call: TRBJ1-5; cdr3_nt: TGTGCCAGTTGGGCCAGGAAGAATCAGCCCCAGCATTTT; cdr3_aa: CASWARKNQPQHF
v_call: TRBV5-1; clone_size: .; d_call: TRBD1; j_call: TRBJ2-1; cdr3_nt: TGCGCCAGCAGCTTGGGGAACAGGGGGAATGAGCAGTTCTTC; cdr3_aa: CASSLGNRGNEQFF
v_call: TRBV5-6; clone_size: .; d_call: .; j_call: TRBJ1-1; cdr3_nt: TGTGCCAGCAGTTTGGTATCGGGGGGAACTGAAGCTTTCTTT; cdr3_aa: CASSLVSGGTEAFF
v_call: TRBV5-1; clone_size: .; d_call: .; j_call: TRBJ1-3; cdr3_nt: TGCGCCAGCAGCTTCGGGGACTCCGGAAACACCATATATTTT; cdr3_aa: CASSFGDSGNTIYF
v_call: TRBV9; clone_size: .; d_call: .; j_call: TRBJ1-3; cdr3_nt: TGTGCCAGCAGCGGTCTCTCTGGAAACACCATATATTTT; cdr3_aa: CASSGLSGNTIYF
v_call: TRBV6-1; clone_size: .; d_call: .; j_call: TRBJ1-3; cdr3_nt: TGTGCCAGCAGTGATGGAGGGTCTGGAAACACCATATATTTT; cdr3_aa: CASSDGGSGNTIYF
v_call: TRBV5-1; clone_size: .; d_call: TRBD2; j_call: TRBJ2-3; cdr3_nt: TGCGCCAGCAGCTTCGGCCCCTTAGCGGGAGCGACAGATACGCAGTATTTT; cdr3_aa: CASSFGPLAGATDTQYF
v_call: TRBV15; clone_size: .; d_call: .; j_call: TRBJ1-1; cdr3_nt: TGTGCCACCAGCAGAGTAGTGGGAGAGGACACTGAAGCTTTCTTT; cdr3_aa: CATSRVVGEDTEAFF
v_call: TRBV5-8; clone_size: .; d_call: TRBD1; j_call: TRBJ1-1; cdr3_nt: TGTGCCAGCAGCTTGGTGACAGGGGGCTGGGGGGACACTGAAGCTTTCTTT; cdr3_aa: CASSLVTGGWGDTEAFF
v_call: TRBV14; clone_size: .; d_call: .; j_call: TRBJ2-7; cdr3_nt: TGTGCCAGCAGCCAAGATAGCTACGAGCAGTACTTC; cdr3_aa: CASSQDSYEQYF
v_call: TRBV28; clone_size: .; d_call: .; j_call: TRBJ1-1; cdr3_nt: TGTGCCAGCAGTTTGGGCCCGAACACTGAAGCTTTCTTT; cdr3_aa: CASSLGPNTEAFF